The clone carrying this T cell receptor (beta chain) was detected ten times or more. Antigen: not known. These data belong to a study of T cells in Graves' hyperthyroidism and ophthalmopathy. General study points: Using 13 V-J features, a model discriminated ophthalmopathy from stable hyperthyroidism.

Ophthalmopathy in the patients scored at least 3 on Clinical Activity Score and at least 4 on NOSPECS grade, lasting under 3 months. Exclusion of a patient resulted from uncontrolled infection, other autoimmune disease, pregnancy or lactation. From RNA transcripts, TCR beta CDR3 regions were amplified. First-round RT-PCR with HTBI primers amplified the TCR CDR3 region. TCRdb recomputed calls from the multiplex PCR reads with MiXCR, one row per CDR3 protein. This repertoire shows about 260,000 distinct CDR3 sequences, roughly 15% found once; its top ten account for around 26%. This CDR3 has 14 residues. The germline V gene encodes CDR1 PRHDT and CDR2 FYEKMQ (reference sequence). V dropped 1 base and J dropped 7; count of bases not matched to a gene: 3.

V is TRBV13 and J is TRBJ1-1, with TRBD1 identical over 10 bases. The receptor was derived from a woman between 18 and 30 years old with Graves' ophthalmopathy. Material: blood. Here the CDR3 reads CASSLVGTGDEAFF. Here the CDR3 DNA reads TGTGCCAGCAGCTTAGTTGGGACAGGGGATGAAGCTTTCTTT.